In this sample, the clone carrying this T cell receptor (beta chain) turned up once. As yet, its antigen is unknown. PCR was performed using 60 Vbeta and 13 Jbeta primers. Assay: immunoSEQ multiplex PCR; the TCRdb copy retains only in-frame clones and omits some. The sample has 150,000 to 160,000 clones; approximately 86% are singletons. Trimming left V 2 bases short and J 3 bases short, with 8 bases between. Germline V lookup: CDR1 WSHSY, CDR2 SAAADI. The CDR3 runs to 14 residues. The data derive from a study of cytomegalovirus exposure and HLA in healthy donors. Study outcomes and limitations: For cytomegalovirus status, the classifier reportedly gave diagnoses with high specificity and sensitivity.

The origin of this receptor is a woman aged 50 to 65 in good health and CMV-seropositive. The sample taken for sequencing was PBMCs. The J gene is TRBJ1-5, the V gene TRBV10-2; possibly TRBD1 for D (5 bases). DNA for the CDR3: TGCGCCAGCAGTGAGGGGGCAGTCAATCAGCCCCAGCATTTT. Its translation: CASSEGAVNQPQHF.